Each of the 20 T cell receptor beta chains below was sequenced from the same sample in a study of cytomegalovirus exposure and HLA in healthy donors. The PCR used 60 Vbeta and 13 Jbeta primers. The repertoire was sequenced with immunoSEQ multiplex PCR; TCRdb's copy has only in-frame clones and lacks some. The sample has 100,000 to 150,000 clones. The specimen was PBMCs. These TCRs come from a man younger than 30 in good health and CMV-seronegative.

The chain uses TRBV7-2 and TRBJ1-2, with D perhaps TRBD1 (5 bases). V lost 4 bases and J lost 0, with 6 bases in between. The CDR3 sequence is 13 residues long. From germline, CDR1 is SGHTA and CDR2 FQGNSA. CDR3 DNA: TGTGCCAGCAGCTGGGACTCTAACTATGGCTACACCTTC. Its translation: CASSWDSNYGYTF.

The chain carries TRBV19 and TRBJ2-7; 7 nucleotides align to TRBD1. Unmatched junction bases numbered 7, after V lost 3 bases and J lost 2 bases. Looked up from germline, CDR1 is LNHDA and CDR2 is SQIVND (reference sequence). The CDR3 is 15 residues long. This CDR3 is CASSIYKTGPYEQYF. The DNA for the CDR3 is TGTGCCAGTAGTATTTATAAGACAGGGCCCTACGAGCAGTACTTC.

The chain employs TRBV27 and TRBJ2-7; D is unclear. CDR3 size: 13 residues. Germline V CDR1 and CDR2: MNHEY, SMNVEV (reference sequence). The V gene lost 4 bases and the J gene lost 3 bases, with 10 bases spanning the gap. For the CDR3, the DNA is TGTGCCAGCAGTTCGCACGGGTTCTACGAGCAGTACTTC. It is translated as CASSSHGFYEQYF.

The rearrangement joins TRBV4-1 to TRBJ2-1; tentative D call: TRBD2 (5 bases). This CDR3 is built from 13 residues. With 2 bases removed from V and 7 bases from J, the gap between germline ends came to 9 bases. CDR1 and CDR2 from the germline V gene are MGHRA and YSYEKL. The CDR3 coding sequence is TGCGCCAGCAGCCAATATAGAGGGAATGAGCAGTTCTTC. This encodes CASSQYRGNEQFF.

CDR3 loop: CASTVRAGGPYEQYF. CDR3 in DNA: TGTGCCAGCACCGTCCGAGCGGGGGGACCCTACGAGCAGTACTTC. The V call is TRBV28, the J call TRBJ2-7; TRBD2 aligns across 9 bases. Germline lookup yields CDR1 MDHEN and CDR2 SYDVKM. CDR3 length: 15 amino acids. The J segment lost 2 bases and the V segment lost 7 bases, leaving 9 bases of the junction unmatched.

The chain has TRBV6-1 and TRBJ2-5; 14 positions match TRBD2. The germline gives CDR1 MNHNS, CDR2 SASEGT. V dropped 4 bases and J dropped 2; count of bases not matched to a gene: 0. The CDR3 totals 15 residues. DNA for the CDR3: TGTGCCAGCAGTGGACTAGCGGGGGGGCAAGAGACCCAGTACTTC. Translated, it gives CASSGLAGGQETQYF.

The chain carries TRBV19 and TRBJ2-1; TRBD1 matches at 7 bases. Germline V lookup: CDR1 LNHDA, CDR2 SQIVND (reference sequence). The CDR3 extends over 16 amino acids. The V gene end was trimmed by 8 bases and the J gene end by 0 bases; junction bases not matched to a gene: 10. Here the CDR3 DNA reads TGTGCCAGTTCCCGGACAGGAGGTGCCTCCTACAATGAGCAGTTCTTC. Protein sequence: CASSRTGGASYNEQFF.

The chain joins TRBV5-1 to TRBJ2-1, with 16 bases fitting TRBD2. This CDR3 spans 17 amino acids. The germline gives CDR1 SGHRS, CDR2 YFSETQ. V lost 4 bases, J lost 2 bases, and 3 bases stayed unmatched. The CDR3 is CASSTGTSGRAYNEQFF. The CDR3 region has the DNA TGCGCCAGCAGCACAGGGACTAGCGGGAGGGCCTACAATGAGCAGTTCTTC.

The V gene is TRBV9, the J gene TRBJ2-5, with a tentative D call TRBD1 (5 bases). The CDR3 loop spans 15 amino acids. V lost 0 bases to trimming and J lost 4 bases, with 13 bases between them. Germline V gives CDR1 SGDLS, CDR2 YYNGEE. CDR3 loop: CASSVATGQGETQYF. CDR3 in DNA: TGTGCCAGCAGCGTAGCTACAGGTCAGGGAGAGACCCAGTACTTC.

In DNA form, the CDR3 reads TGTGCCAGCAGAGGCGAGCGGGATGCCACAGATACGCAGTATTTT. The encoded protein is CASRGERDATDTQYF. The chain joins TRBV27 to TRBJ2-3; 7 bases match TRBD2. Trimming took 6 bases from V and 2 from J; bases not matched to a gene: 8. Per the germline V gene, CDR1 is MNHEY and CDR2 is SMNVEV (reference sequence). The CDR3 consists of 15 residues.

This sequence joins TRBV11-3 and TRBJ2-2; D unresolved. The germline gives CDR1 SGHNT, CDR2 YENEEA. This CDR3 spans 12 amino acids. V lost 3 bases, J lost 4 bases, and 3 bases lay in between. CDR3 in DNA: TGTGCCAGCAGCTTGGCCACCGGGGAGCTGTTTTTT. Translation: CASSLATGELFF.

The V gene is TRBV29-1, the J gene TRBJ1-2; TRBD1 might be the D (5 bases). This CDR3 has 14 amino acids. The V and J ends lost 8 bases and 1 base respectively, with 17 bases between them. Germline CDR1 and CDR2: SQVTM and ANQGSEA. The CDR3 bases are TGCAGCTGTCTCGCGGGGGAGAGTAACTATGGCTACACCTTC. Translating it yields CSCLAGESNYGYTF.

The chain uses TRBV30 and TRBJ1-2; D unresolved. Trimming removed 4 bases at V and 2 bases at J, with 11 bases between. The CDR3 is 13 residues long. Germline V lookup: CDR1 GTSNPN, CDR2 SVGIG (reference sequence). The CDR3 reads CAWMGAGNYGYTF. As DNA, the CDR3 is TGTGCCTGGATGGGTGCAGGAAACTATGGCTACACCTTC.

The chain joins TRBV15 to TRBJ2-7; D remains unclear. Trimming pared 4 bases from V and 4 bases from J, leaving 20 bases between. The CDR3 is 16 residues long. Germline V gene sequence: CDR1 LNHNV, CDR2 YYDKDF (reference sequence). The CDR3 spells CATSNRPSTTTYEQYF. The CDR3 bases are TGTGCCACCAGCAACCGGCCGTCAACTACGACTTACGAGCAGTACTTC.

V is TRBV5-5 and J is TRBJ2-7, with 8 bases aligning to TRBD1. Trimming took 0 bases from V and 3 from J; bases not matched to a gene: 5. Germline-derived CDR1 and CDR2 are SGHKS and YYEKEE (reference sequence). The CDR3 sequence is 15 residues long. CDR3 DNA sequence: TGTGCCAGCAGCTTGGCCAGGACAGGGTTCTACGAGCAGTACTTC. It specifies CASSLARTGFYEQYF.

V gene TRBV5-1 combines with J gene TRBJ2-5, with 7 bases aligning to TRBD1. The V segment lost 1 base and the J segment 1 base; nucleotides outside the gene matches: 4. The CDR3 totals 15 residues. CDR1 and CDR2 from the germline V gene are SGHRS and YFSETQ. The CDR3, as DNA: TGCGCCAGCAGCTTGCGACAGGGCGGCCAAGAGACCCAGTACTTC. This translates into CASSLRQGGQETQYF.

The rearrangement joins TRBV2 to TRBJ1-6; D gene uncertain. The CDR3 has 12 amino acids. The V end lost 8 bases, the J end lost 7 bases, and 9 bases lay between the germline ends. CDR1 and CDR2 (germline): SNHLY, FYNNEI. The CDR3 spells CASREQNSPLHF. DNA of the CDR3: TGTGCCAGCCGGGAGCAGAATTCACCCCTCCACTTT. Using reference TRBV2 and TRBJ1-6 for the parts outside the CDR3, the full variable domain is EPEVTQTPSHQVTQMGQEVILRCVPISNHLYFYWYRQILGQKVEFLVSFYNNEISEKSEIFDDQFSVERPDGSNFTLKIRSTKLEDSAMYFCASREQNSPLHFGNGTRLTVT.

The chain combines TRBV4-1 with TRBJ1-3, with a weak D call TRBD1 (6 bases). The CDR3 extends over 14 amino acids. CDR1 MGHRA and CDR2 YSYEKL come from the germline V gene. With 4 bases removed from V and 3 bases from J, the gap between germline ends came to 10 bases. The CDR3, as DNA: TGCGCCAGCAGCCCACCGGACAGTGGAAACACCATATATTTT. It codes for CASSPPDSGNTIYF.

The genes are TRBV4-1 and TRBJ1-2; 8 positions match TRBD1. With 4 bases clipped from V and 5 bases from J, the junction kept 3 bases outside the gene matches. Germline V gene data show CDR1 as MGHRA and CDR2 as YSYEKL. The CDR3 consists of 13 residues. The CDR3 reads CASSPTGGYGYTF. DNA for the CDR3: TGCGCCAGCAGCCCAACAGGGGGGTATGGCTACACCTTC.

Concerning this clone itself: Its ends do not fully match the called genes, so a read error is possible. The CDR3: CASSVRTGLADKQYF. In DNA, the CDR3 is TGTGCCAGCAGCGTACGGACAGGTTTGGCAGATAAGCAGTATTTT. The V call is TRBV9, the J call TRBJ2-3, with 7 bases identical to TRBD1. The germline CDR1 and CDR2 sequences are SGDLS and YYNGEE. CDR3 size: 15 residues.